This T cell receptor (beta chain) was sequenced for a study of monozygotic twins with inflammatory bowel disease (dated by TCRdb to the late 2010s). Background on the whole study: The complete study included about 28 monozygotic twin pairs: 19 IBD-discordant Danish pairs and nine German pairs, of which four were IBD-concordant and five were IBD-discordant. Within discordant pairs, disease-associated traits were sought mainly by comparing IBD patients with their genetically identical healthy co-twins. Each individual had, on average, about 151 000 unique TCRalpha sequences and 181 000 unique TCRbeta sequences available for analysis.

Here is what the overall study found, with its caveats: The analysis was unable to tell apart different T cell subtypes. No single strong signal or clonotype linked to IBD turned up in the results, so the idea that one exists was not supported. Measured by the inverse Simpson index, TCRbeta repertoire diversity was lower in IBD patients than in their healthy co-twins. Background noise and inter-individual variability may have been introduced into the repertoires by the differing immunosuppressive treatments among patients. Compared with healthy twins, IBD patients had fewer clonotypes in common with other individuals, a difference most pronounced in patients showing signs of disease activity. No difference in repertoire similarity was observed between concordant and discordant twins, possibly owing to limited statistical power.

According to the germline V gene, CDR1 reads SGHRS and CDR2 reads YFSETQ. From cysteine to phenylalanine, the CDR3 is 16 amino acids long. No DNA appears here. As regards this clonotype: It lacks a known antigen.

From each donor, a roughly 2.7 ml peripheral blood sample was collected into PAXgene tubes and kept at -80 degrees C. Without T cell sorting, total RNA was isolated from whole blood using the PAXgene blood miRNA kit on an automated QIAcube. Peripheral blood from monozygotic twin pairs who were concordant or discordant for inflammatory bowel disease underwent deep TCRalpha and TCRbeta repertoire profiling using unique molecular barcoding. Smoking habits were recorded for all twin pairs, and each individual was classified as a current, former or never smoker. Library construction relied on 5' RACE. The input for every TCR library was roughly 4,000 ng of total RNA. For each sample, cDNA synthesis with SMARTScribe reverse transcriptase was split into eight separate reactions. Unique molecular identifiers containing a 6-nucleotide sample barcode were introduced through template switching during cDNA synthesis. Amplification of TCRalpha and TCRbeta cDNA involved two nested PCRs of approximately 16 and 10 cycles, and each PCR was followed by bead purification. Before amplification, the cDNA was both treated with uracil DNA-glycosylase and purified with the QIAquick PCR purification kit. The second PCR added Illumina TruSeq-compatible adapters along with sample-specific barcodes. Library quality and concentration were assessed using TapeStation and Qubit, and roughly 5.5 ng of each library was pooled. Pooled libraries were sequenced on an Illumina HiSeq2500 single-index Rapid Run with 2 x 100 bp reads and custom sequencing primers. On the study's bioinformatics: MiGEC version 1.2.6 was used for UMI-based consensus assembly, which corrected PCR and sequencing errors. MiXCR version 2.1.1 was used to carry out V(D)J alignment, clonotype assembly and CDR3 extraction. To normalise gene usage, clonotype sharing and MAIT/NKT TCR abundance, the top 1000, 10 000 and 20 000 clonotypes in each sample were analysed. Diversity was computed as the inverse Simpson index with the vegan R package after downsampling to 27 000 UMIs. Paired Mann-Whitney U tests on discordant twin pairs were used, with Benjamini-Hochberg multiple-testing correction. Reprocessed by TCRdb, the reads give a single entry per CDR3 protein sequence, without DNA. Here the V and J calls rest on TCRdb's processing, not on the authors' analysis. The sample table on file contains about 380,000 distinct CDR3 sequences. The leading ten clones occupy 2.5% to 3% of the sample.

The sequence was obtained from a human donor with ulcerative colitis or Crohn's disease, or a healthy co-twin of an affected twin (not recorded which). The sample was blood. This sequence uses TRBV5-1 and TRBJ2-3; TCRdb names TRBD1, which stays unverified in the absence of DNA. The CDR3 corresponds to CASSLVAQGDGDTQYF. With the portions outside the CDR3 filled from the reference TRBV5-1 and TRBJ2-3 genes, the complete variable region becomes KAGVTQTPRYLIKTRGQQVTLSCSPISGHRSVSWYQQTPGQGLQFLFEYFSETQRNKGNFPGRFSGRQFSNSRSEMNVSTLELGDSALYLCASSLVAQGDGDTQYFGPGTRLTVL.